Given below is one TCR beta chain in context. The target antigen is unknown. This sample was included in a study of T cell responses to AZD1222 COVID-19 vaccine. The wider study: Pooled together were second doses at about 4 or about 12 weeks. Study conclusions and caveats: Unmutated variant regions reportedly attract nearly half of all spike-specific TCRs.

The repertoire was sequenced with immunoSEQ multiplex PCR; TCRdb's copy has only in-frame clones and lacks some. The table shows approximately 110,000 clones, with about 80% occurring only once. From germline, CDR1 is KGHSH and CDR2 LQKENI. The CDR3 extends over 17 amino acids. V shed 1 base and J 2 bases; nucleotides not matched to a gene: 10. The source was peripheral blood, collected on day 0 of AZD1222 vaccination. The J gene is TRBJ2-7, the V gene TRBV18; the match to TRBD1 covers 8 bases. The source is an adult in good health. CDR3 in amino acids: CASSPQMRAGGTYEQYF. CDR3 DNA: TGTGCCAGCTCACCACAGATGAGGGCAGGGGGCACCTACGAGCAGTACTTC.